The next 24 T cell receptor beta chains were all read from a single sample in a study of cytomegalovirus exposure and HLA in healthy donors. The PCR had 60 Vbeta and 13 Jbeta primers. Generated by immunoSEQ multiplex PCR, the TCRdb table keeps only in-frame clones and is missing some. The table shows about 160,000 clones, with roughly 76% occurring only once. The sample comprised PBMCs. These receptors were collected from a woman between 45 and 65 years old in good health and CMV-seronegative.

The chain links TRBV10-3 to TRBJ2-5; D is unresolved. The CDR3 sequence is 11 residues long. The germline gives CDR1 ENHRY, CDR2 SYGVKD. Trimming stripped 4 bases from V and 11 bases from J, with 11 bases between. CDR3 sequence: CAISGLLEQYF. In DNA, the CDR3 is TGTGCCATCAGTGGGCTTTTGGAGCAGTACTTC.

The gene calls are TRBV25-1 and TRBJ2-3; 7 nucleotides match TRBD2. V was pared by 10 bases and J by 1 base, with 8 bases of the junction left unmatched. The CDR3 length is 14 residues. The germline V gene encodes CDR1 MGHDK and CDR2 SYGVNS. The CDR3 bases are TGTGCCACTCGTTTCGCGGGAGGCACAGATACGCAGTATTTT. It is translated as CATRFAGGTDTQYF.

This clone was observed a single time. The V call is TRBV10-3, the J call TRBJ1-1; a weak D match, TRBD1 (6 bases). Deletions cut 8 bases from V and 6 bases from J, with 19 bases between. This CDR3 comprises 14 residues. Germline-derived CDR1 and CDR2 are ENHRY and SYGVKD. CDR3 amino acids: CAIGEAGAEAEAFF. CDR3 sequence (DNA): TGTGCCATCGGCGAAGCGGGGGCTGAGGCTGAAGCTTTCTTT.

This chain links TRBV6-4 with TRBJ2-2; D might be TRBD1 (6 bases). CDR1 MRHNA and CDR2 SNTAGT come from the germline V gene. This CDR3 has 14 amino acids. The V gene lost 3 bases and the J gene lost 1 base, with 6 bases spanning the gap. CDR3 loop: CASSEQGNTGELFF. Written as DNA, the CDR3 is TGTGCCAGCAGTGAACAGGGGAACACCGGGGAGCTGTTTTTT.

The gene calls are TRBV6-5 and TRBJ1-1, with a possible D match to TRBD1 (5 bases). This CDR3 spans 15 amino acids. Germline V gene lookup returns CDR1 MNHEY and CDR2 SVGAGI. Deletions cut 6 bases from V and 3 bases from J, with 17 bases between. The CDR3 coding sequence is TGTGCCAGCAGGACAACCGGGACTCCGTACACTGAAGCTTTCTTT. It translates to CASRTTGTPYTEAFF.

The chain has TRBV30 and TRBJ2-1; 7 bases are a match to TRBD2. CDR3 length: 13 residues. V shed 7 bases and J 5 bases; nucleotides not matched to a gene: 8. Germline V gene lookup returns CDR1 GTSNPN and CDR2 SVGIG (reference sequence). CDR3 sequence reads: CALTWGGNNEQFF. Here the CDR3 DNA reads TGTGCCTTAACTTGGGGGGGGAACAATGAGCAGTTCTTC.

For the CDR3, the DNA is TGTGCCAGCAGCGCACAGGGTAGCGCCGGGGAGCTGTTTTTT. As protein: CASSAQGSAGELFF. The gene calls are TRBV9 and TRBJ2-2, with TRBD1 as a possible D gene (6 bases). Trimming removed 3 bases at V and 6 bases at J, with 12 bases between. Germline loops: CDR1 SGDLS, CDR2 YYNGEE. The CDR3 loop spans 14 amino acids.

The chain couples TRBV7-9 to TRBJ1-1, with D maybe TRBD1 (5 bases). The ends were cut back, 5 bases at V and 1 base at J, with 8 bases in the middle. CDR1 and CDR2 (germline): SEHNR, FQNEAQ (reference sequence). The CDR3 extends over 13 amino acids. The CDR3 DNA sequence: TGTGCCAGCAGCCCCCAGGGGAACACTGAAGCTTTCTTT. Protein: CASSPQGNTEAFF.

This chain uses TRBV9 with TRBJ1-1, with TRBD1 as a possible D gene (5 bases). This CDR3 is built from 17 residues. Trimming cost V 3 bases and J 1 base, with 19 bases left between them. The germline V gene has CDR1 SGDLS and CDR2 YYNGEE. The DNA for the CDR3 is TGTGCCAGCAGCGCAATCGGGCAGGGAGGACCGAACACTGAAGCTTTCTTT. This sequence encodes CASSAIGQGGPNTEAFF.

The chain combines TRBV4-3 with TRBJ1-1; D may be TRBD1 (6 bases). V gave up 1 base and J gave up 4 bases, with 19 bases separating them. The germline V gene encodes CDR1 LGHNA and CDR2 YSLEER. This CDR3 spans 17 amino acids. CDR3 nucleotides: TGCGCCAGCAGCCAAGTCAGGGGCGCGGGTCTGGGCACTGAAGCTTTCTTT. Residues: CASSQVRGAGLGTEAFF.

The J gene is TRBJ2-1, the V gene TRBV5-1; D not resolved. V shed 3 bases and J shed 8 bases, with 6 bases lying between them. Germline V lookup: CDR1 SGHRS, CDR2 YFSETQ. The CDR3 runs 11 residues. CDR3 in amino acids: CASSSADEQFF. The CDR3 DNA sequence: TGCGCCAGCAGCTCCGCAGATGAGCAGTTCTTC.

Notes on this clone: One end of the junction is discordant with germline, which a read error may explain. The chain couples TRBV20-1 to TRBJ1-4; D is unresolved. CDR1 and CDR2 (germline): DFQATT, SNEGSKA (reference sequence). The CDR3 runs 11 residues. The CDR3 nucleotides read TGCAGTGCTAGAAAGGCGGGCCAGCCTTCTTTT. Its protein is CSARKAGQPSF.

This chain uses TRBV29-1 with TRBJ2-1; D may be TRBD2 (6 bases). The germline V gene has CDR1 SQVTM and CDR2 ANQGSEA. The V end lost 5 bases, the J end lost 0 bases, and 17 bases lay between the germline ends. The CDR3 is made up of 16 amino acids. The CDR3 nucleotides read TGCAGCGTTTACCTCACACGGGGGAACTCCTACAATGAGCAGTTCTTC. It yields the protein CSVYLTRGNSYNEQFF.

J is TRBJ2-2 and V is TRBV10-3; 7 bases align to TRBD2. CDR3 length equals 16 residues. Germline loops: CDR1 ENHRY, CDR2 SYGVKD. The V segment lost 6 bases and the J segment 0 bases; nucleotides outside the gene matches: 7. CDR3 in amino acids: CAIRSGNPANTGELFF. CDR3 DNA: TGTGCCATCAGAAGCGGGAATCCCGCGAACACCGGGGAGCTGTTTTTT.

The chain uses TRBV4-3 and TRBJ2-5; TRBD1 matches at 7 bases. Germline V gene lookup returns CDR1 LGHNA and CDR2 YSLEER. The CDR3 is 15 amino acids. V gave up 1 base and J gave up 4 bases; unmatched junction bases: 6. The CDR3 sequence is CASSQVYRGRETQYF. DNA of the CDR3: TGCGCCAGCAGCCAAGTTTACAGGGGTCGAGAGACCCAGTACTTC.

This clone was seen just once. CDR3 DNA sequence: TGTGCCAGCAGCCTCCGGGTGGAGAATGAAAAACTGTTTTTT. It is translated as CASSLRVENEKLFF. This chain links TRBV6-5 with TRBJ1-4; D uncertain. The CDR3 consists of 14 residues. The germline CDR1 and CDR2 sequences are MNHEY and SVGAGI. V dropped 6 bases and J dropped 5 bases, with 13 bases sitting between them.

V usage is TRBV4-2 and J usage is TRBJ1-1, with 7 bases that match TRBD1. The germline V gene has CDR1 LGHNA and CDR2 YNFKEQ. The J segment lost 7 bases and the V segment lost 2 bases, leaving 4 bases of the junction unmatched. The length of the CDR3 is 13 residues. CDR3 protein: CASSQTGALEAFF. The CDR3 DNA follows: TGTGCCAGCAGCCAAACAGGGGCACTTGAAGCTTTCTTT.

The chain joins TRBV5-4 to TRBJ2-7, with 8 bases that match TRBD1. This CDR3 is built from 12 residues. V lost 3 bases and J lost 7; bases outside the gene matches: 3. The germline gives CDR1 SGHNT, CDR2 YYREEE (reference sequence). Written as DNA, the CDR3 is TGTGCCAGCAGCTCCGGACAGGGAGAGCAGTACTTC. Its translation: CASSSGQGEQYF.

In its sample, this clone was seen once. The rearrangement links TRBV5-6 to TRBJ1-1; 7 nucleotides align to TRBD1. This CDR3 is built from 14 residues. J gave up 5 bases and V 2 bases, and 6 bases lay outside the gene matches. Germline V gives CDR1 SGHDT, CDR2 YYEEEE. CDR3 amino acids: CASSLPQGNTEAFF. In nucleotides, the CDR3 is TGTGCCAGCAGCTTACCACAGGGGAATACTGAAGCTTTCTTT.

V and J are TRBV7-2 and TRBJ1-2; 11 bases match TRBD1. Germline V lookup: CDR1 SGHTA, CDR2 FQGNSA. The CDR3 length is 14 residues. With 5 bases clipped from V and 4 bases from J, the junction kept 3 bases outside the gene matches. The CDR3 nucleotides are TGTGCCAGCAGCCCAGGGACAGGGGGCTATGGCTACACCTTC. It translates to CASSPGTGGYGYTF.

The chain combines TRBV18 with TRBJ2-7, with 8 bases matching TRBD1. The CDR3 spans 14 residues. CDR1 KGHSH and CDR2 LQKENI come from the germline V gene. V was pared by 3 bases and J by 2 bases, with 3 bases of the junction left unmatched. The CDR3 sequence: CASSPDRGPYEQYF. The DNA for the CDR3 is TGTGCCAGCTCACCCGACAGGGGACCCTACGAGCAGTACTTC.

The table lists this clone with a few counts. This chain links TRBV4-3 with TRBJ2-1; no definite D call. The CDR3 totals 15 residues. Trimming left V 0 bases short and J 7 bases short, with 13 bases between. Germline assignment: CDR1 LGHNA and CDR2 YSLEER. The CDR3 nucleotides read TGCGCCAGCAGCCAAGATCGCGAGGCGGCAAATGAGCAGTTCTTC. Residues: CASSQDREAANEQFF.

The chain couples TRBV7-2 to TRBJ1-5, with TRBD1 as a possible D gene (6 bases). Looked up from germline, CDR1 is SGHTA and CDR2 is FQGNSA. The CDR3 contains 14 residues. Trimming shortened V by 1 base and J by 6 bases, and 10 bases separated the two germline ends. The CDR3 is CASSLGGGPQPQHF. DNA for the CDR3: TGTGCCAGCAGCTTAGGTGGGGGCCCTCAGCCCCAGCATTTT.

This clone was seen only a few times. The genes are TRBV5-4 and TRBJ2-5; 10 bases align to TRBD1. Per the germline V gene, CDR1 is SGHNT and CDR2 is YYREEE (reference sequence). The CDR3 is made up of 16 amino acids. V dropped 4 bases and J dropped 1; count of bases not matched to a gene: 7. The CDR3 nucleotides read TGTGCCAGCAGCGGGGGGACAGGGGCCTTCCAAGAGACCCAGTACTTC. As protein: CASSGGTGAFQETQYF.